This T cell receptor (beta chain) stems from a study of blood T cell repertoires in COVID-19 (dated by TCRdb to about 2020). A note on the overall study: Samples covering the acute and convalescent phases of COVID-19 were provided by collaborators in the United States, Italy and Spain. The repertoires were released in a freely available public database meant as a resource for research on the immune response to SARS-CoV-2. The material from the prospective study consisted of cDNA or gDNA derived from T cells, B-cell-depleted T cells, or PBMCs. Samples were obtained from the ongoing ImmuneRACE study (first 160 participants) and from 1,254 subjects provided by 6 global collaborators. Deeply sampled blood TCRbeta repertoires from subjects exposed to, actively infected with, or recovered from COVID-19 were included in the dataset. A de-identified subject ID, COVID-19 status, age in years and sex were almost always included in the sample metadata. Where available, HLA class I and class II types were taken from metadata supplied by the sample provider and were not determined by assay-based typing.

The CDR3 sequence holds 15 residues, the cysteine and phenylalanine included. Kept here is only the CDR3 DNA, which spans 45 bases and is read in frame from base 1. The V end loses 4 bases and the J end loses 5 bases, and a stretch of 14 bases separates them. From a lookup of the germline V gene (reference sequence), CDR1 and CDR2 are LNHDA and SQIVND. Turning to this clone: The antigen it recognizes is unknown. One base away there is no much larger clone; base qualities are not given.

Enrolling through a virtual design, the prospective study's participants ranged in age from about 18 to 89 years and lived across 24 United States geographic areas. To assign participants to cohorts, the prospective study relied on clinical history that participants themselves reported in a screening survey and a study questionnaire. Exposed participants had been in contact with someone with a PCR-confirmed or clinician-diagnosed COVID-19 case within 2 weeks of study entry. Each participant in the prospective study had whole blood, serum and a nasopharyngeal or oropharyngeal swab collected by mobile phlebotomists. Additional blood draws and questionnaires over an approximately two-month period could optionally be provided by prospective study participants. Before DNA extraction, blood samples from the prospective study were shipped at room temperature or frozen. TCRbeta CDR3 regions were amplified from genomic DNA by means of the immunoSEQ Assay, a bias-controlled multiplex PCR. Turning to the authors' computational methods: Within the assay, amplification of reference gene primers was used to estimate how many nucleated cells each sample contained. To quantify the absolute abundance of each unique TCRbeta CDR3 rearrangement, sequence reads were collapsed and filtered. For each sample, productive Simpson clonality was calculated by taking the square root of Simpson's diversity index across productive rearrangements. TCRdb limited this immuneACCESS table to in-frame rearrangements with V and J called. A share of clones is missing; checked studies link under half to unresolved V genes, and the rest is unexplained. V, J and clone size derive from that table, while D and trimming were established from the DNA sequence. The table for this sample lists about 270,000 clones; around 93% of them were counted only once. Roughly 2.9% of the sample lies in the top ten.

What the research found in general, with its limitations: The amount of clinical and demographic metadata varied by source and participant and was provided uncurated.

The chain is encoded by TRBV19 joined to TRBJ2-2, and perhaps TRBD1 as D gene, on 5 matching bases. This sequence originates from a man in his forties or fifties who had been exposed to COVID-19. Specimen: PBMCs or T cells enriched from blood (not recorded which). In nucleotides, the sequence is TGTGCCAGTAGTAACCCTCAGGGCCGGACCGGGGAGCTGTTTTTT. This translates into CASSNPQGRTGELFF. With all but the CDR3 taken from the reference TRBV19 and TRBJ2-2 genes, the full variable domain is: DGGITQSPKYLFRKEGQNVTLSCEQNLNHDAMYWYRQDPGQGLRLIYYSQIVNDFQKGDIAEGYSVSREKKESFPLTVTSAQKNPTAFYLCASSNPQGRTGELFFGEGSRLTVL.